This TCR beta chain was found in a study of cytomegalovirus exposure and HLA in healthy donors. Comment on this clone: Its antigen is undetermined.

Study outcomes and limitations: Later on, a genetic analysis was performed. It linked a missense variant in DCLRE1C with V- and J-gene trimming of TCR beta.

CDR1 is SGHTA and CDR2 is FQGTGA in the germline V gene. V dropped 1 base and J dropped 5; count of bases not matched to a gene: 10. The CDR3 runs to 17 residues. 60 Vbeta and 13 Jbeta primers were used in PCR. Method: immunoSEQ multiplex PCR; TCRdb's copy keeps in-frame clones and lacks some. The table shows more than 95,000 clones, with roughly 72% occurring only once. Sequencing was performed on PBMCs. The chain links TRBV7-3 to TRBJ2-7, with 11 bases lining up with TRBD2. The origin of this receptor is a woman younger than 35 in good health and CMV-seropositive. The CDR3 nucleotides read TGTGCCAGCAGCTTAAACCCTCAACTAGCGGGAGTCAACGAGCAGTACTTC. It specifies CASSLNPQLAGVNEQYF.